This TCR beta chain was retrieved from a study of T cell clonotyping in hematopoietic cell transplantation. The CDR3 is 15 amino acids. V lost 1 base and J 7 bases, leaving 16 bases between the germline ends. CDR1 SGHTA and CDR2 FQGNSA come from the germline V gene. Sequencing was performed with immunoSEQ multiplex PCR; in TCRdb, only in-frame clones are kept and a portion is missing. This sample has about 7,100 clones, with nearly 99% found just once. The chain has TRBV7-2 and TRBJ1-2, with D tentatively TRBD1 (6 bases). Material: PBMCs, obtained 30 days after allogeneic stem cell transplant. The receptor's source is a male patient between 60 and 69 years old who had an allogeneic stem cell transplant from a related donor, so the T cells may come from the graft donor. Some clones in this sample may be carry-over from other donors' samples. This CDR3 reads CASSLEGTGKGGYTF. The CDR3, as DNA: TGTGCCAGCAGCTTAGAAGGTACAGGGAAGGGTGGCTACACCTTC.